Detailed here is one T cell receptor beta chain. Seattle researchers signed up patients amid active infection and tracked them longitudinally. The record originates from a study of blood T cell repertoires in COVID-19. Study-level background: COVID-19 samples, acute and convalescent, were from the United States, Italy and Spain. PBMCs, B-cell-depleted T cells, or T cells provided the cDNA or gDNA that made up the material.

How the authors handled the data: Scientists estimated how many nucleated cells there were by amplifying reference gene primers. Some clones are missing from TCRdb's copy, which holds only in-frame ones; the method was immunoSEQ multiplex PCR. Clone size and the V and J calls come from that table; the DNA yielded D and trimming. The sample yields a few hundred thousand clones, 85% to 90% seen once. The source is a woman between 45 and 60 years old with COVID-19, enrolled during active disease. The sequencing input was peripheral blood.

CDR3 nucleotide sequence: TGTGCCAGCAGCCCCCAGAAGGGGGCCTACTACGAGCAGTACTTC. This encodes CASSPQKGAYYEQYF. The chain uses TRBV7-9 and TRBJ2-7; TRBD1 matches 7 bases. V lost 5 bases to trimming and J lost 3 bases; unmatched junction nucleotides: 10. The CDR3 consists of 15 residues. Germline-derived CDR1 and CDR2 are SEHNR and FQNEAQ (reference sequence). Supplemented by reference TRBV7-9 and TRBJ2-7, the full variable domain reads DTGVSQNPRHKITKRGQNVTFRCDPISEHNRLYWYRQTLGQGPEFLTYFQNEAQLEKSRLLSDRFSAERPKGSFSTLEIQRTEQGDSAMYLCASSPQKGAYYEQYFGPGTRLTVT.